What follows describes a single T cell receptor (beta chain). There are 15 residues in the CDR3. V was pared by 2 bases and J by 4 bases, with 11 bases between. Per germline, CDR1 MNHNS and CDR2 SASEGT. Measured with immunoSEQ multiplex PCR; TCRdb has only the in-frame clones, and not every one. The top ten hold around 3% of the sample, which has around 250,000 clones, 70% to 90% seen once. The data were taken from a study of blood T cell repertoires in COVID-19. This sequence was found in a woman younger than 45 with active or convalescent COVID-19. The J gene is TRBJ2-2, the V gene TRBV6-1, with TRBD1 as a possible D gene (5 bases). Sequencing was done on a sample of peripheral blood. CDR3 in DNA: TGTGCCAGCAGTGAATATTTGCAGGGCACCGGGGAGCTGTTTTTT. The encoded protein is CASSEYLQGTGELFF.